This paragraph reports one T cell receptor beta chain. The data stem from a study of blood T cell repertoires in COVID-19. Study overall: T cells, B-cell-depleted T cells, or PBMCs provided the cDNA or gDNA that served as material.

Data came from immunoSEQ multiplex PCR; TCRdb stores just in-frame clones and leaves some out. The sample consists of 110,000 to 150,000 clones, around 90% of them appearing once. CDR3 size: 13 residues. Germline loops: CDR1 SNHLY, CDR2 FYNNEI. With 1 base removed from V and 12 bases from J, the gap between germline ends came to 10 bases. The chain uses TRBV2 and TRBJ1-6, with D maybe TRBD1 (5 bases). The sample comprised peripheral blood. This sequence originates from a woman aged 50 to 60 with acute or convalescent COVID-19. The CDR3 bases are TGTGCCAGCAGTGAAGGACAGCCCGGACCCCTCCACTTT. The encoded protein is CASSEGQPGPLHF.